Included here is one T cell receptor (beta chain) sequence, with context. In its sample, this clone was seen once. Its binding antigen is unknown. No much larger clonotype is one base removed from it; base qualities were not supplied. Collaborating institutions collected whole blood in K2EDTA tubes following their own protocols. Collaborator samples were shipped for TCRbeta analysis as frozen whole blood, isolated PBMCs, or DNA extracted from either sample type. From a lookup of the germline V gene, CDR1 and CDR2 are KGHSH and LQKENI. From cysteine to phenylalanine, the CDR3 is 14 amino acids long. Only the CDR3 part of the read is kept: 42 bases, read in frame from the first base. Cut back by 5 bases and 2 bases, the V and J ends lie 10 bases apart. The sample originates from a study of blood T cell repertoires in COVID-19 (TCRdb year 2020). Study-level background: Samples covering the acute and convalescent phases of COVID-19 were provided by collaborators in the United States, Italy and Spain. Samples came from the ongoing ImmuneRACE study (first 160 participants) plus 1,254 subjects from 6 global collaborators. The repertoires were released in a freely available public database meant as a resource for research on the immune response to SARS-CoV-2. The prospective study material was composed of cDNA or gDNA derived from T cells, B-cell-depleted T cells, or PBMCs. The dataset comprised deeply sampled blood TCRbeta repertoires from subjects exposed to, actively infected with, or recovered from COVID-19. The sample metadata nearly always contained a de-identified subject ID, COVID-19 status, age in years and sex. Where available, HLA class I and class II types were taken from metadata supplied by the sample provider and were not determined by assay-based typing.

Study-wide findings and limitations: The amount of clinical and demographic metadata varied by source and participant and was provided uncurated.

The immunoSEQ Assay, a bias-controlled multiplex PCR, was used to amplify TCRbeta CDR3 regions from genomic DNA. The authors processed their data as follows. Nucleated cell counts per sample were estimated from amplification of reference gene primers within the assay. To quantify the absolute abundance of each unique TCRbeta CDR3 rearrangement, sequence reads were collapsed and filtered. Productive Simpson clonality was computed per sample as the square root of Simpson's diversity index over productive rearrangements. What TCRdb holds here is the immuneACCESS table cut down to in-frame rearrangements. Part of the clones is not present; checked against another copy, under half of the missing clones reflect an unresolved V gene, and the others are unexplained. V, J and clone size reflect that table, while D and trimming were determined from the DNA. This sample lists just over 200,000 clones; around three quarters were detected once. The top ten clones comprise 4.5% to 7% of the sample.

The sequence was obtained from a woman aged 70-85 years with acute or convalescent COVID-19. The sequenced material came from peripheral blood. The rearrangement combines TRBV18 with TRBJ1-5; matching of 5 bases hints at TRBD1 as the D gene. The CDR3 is CASSSQGGNQPQHF. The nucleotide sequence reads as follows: TGTGCCAGCTCATCACAAGGGGGCAATCAGCCCCAGCATTTT.